The present TCR beta chain was sequenced within a study of cytomegalovirus exposure and HLA in healthy donors. Study-wide points: Sequencing probably produced one cluster of sequence variants that were highly shared.

PCR involved 60 Vbeta and 13 Jbeta primers. Profiling relied on immunoSEQ multiplex PCR, and the TCRdb table lists in-frame clones only, not all of them. The specimen's table records 80,000 to 100,000 clones. About this clone: Its antigen is not identified.

This receptor was taken from a middle-aged man in good health and CMV-seropositive. The sequencing input was PBMCs.

This CDR3 reads CASGLVPQGTQPQHF. CDR3 coding DNA: TGTGCTAGTGGTTTGGTACCTCAGGGGACACAGCCCCAGCATTTT. The chain couples TRBV12-5 to TRBJ1-5, with D tentatively TRBD1 (6 bases). V was clipped by 0 bases and J by 7 bases, with 13 bases between them. Germline CDR1 reads LGHNT; CDR2 reads FRNRAP. The CDR3 has 15 residues.